This TCR beta chain emerged from a study of blood T cell repertoires in COVID-19. Study-wide context: Sample material is recorded as cDNA or gDNA derived from T cells, B-cell-depleted T cells, or PBMCs.

Seattle participants joined during active infection and were tracked over time. With respect to this clone: An end of the junction does not agree with germline; a read error may underlie this.

Original methodology: Reference gene primer amplification yielded estimated nucleated cell counts. Some clones are missing from TCRdb's copy, which holds only in-frame ones; the method was immunoSEQ multiplex PCR. The DNA was the basis for D and trimming; V, J and clone size are from that table. The sample lists some 260,000 clones, about 91% seen once, with roughly 6% in the top ten. This receptor was obtained from a woman aged 30 to 39 with COVID-19, enrolled during active disease. Sequencing input: peripheral blood.

The CDR3 region has the DNA TGTGCCAGTAGGATAGGGACAGGTGGGAATGAAAAACTGTTTTTT. It translates to CASRIGTGGNEKLFF. This chain links TRBV19 with TRBJ1-4; 8 bases match TRBD1. The CDR3 sequence is 15 residues long. CDR1 is LNHDA, CDR2 SQIVND, per germline (reference sequence).